This entry describes one T cell receptor (beta chain). Its antigen is unidentified. This sample was included in a study of T cell responses to AZD1222 COVID-19 vaccine. Study at large: Some second doses came at about 4 weeks and others at about 12 weeks; these were pooled. Study conclusions and caveats: Regions 160-218 and 743-854 held dominance among vaccine-associated CD4 TCRs, which spanned spike. Reportedly, nearly half of unique spike TCRs recognized epitopes outside B.1.351/B.1.1.7 mutations.

Between the trimmed V and J ends, which lost 3 bases and 8 bases, there was a span of 7 bases. In germline, CDR1 is SGHVS, CDR2 FNYEAQ. The CDR3 has 11 residues. The method was immunoSEQ multiplex PCR; TCRdb's version includes in-frame clones alone and lacks a portion of them. The data contain over 120,000 clones, about 92% of them seen just once; the ten biggest clones take up more than 8%. The specimen comprised peripheral blood, sampled on day 0 of AZD1222 vaccination. The sequence came from an adult in good health. V usage is TRBV7-6 and J usage is TRBJ2-5, with D unresolved. Here the CDR3 DNA reads TGTGCCAGCAGCTTTGGGGTTACCCAGTACTTC. Translating it yields CASSFGVTQYF. Combining the CDR3 with reference TRBV7-6 and TRBJ2-5 gives the whole variable domain GAGVSQSPRYKVTKRGQDVALRCDPISGHVSLYWYRQALGQGPEFLTYFNYEAQQDKSGLPNDRFSAERPEGSISTLTIQRTEQRDSAMYRCASSFGVTQYFGPGTRLLVL.